This TCR beta chain was captured in a study of T-cell memory formation after mild COVID-19. Turning to the study itself: For the most part, TCR clusters were specific to one donor.

UMIs and sample barcodes were carried by the TCR alpha and TCR beta cDNA libraries that 5'RACE produced using constant-segment primers. TCRdb called the 5' RACE reads again in MiXCR, with one record for every CDR3 protein. The sample shows under 400,000 distinct CDR3 sequences, under 30% of them seen only once. Remarks on this clonotype: Its cognate antigen is unknown.

Findings and limits, study-wide: CD4+ clones that contracted lay mainly in CM and EM; CD8+ ones lay in EMRA.

Germline CDR1 reads SGHTA; CDR2 reads FQGNSA. This CDR3 spans 12 amino acids. V was shortened by 5 bases and J by 5 bases, with 9 bases between the two germline ends. The sequenced sample consisted of PBMCs or a T cell subset sorted from them (not recorded which). The J gene is TRBJ2-5, the V gene TRBV7-2; D not resolved. The receptor was derived from an adult woman who had mild COVID-19 (a few samples of this study predate the infection). Cell type and time point are not known. CDR3: CASSREGETQYF. As DNA, the CDR3 is TGTGCCAGCAGCCGAGAAGGGGAGACCCAGTACTTC.